This TCR beta chain was sequenced for a study of shared clonotypes between healthy human individuals. Across the study: Two women and three men aged 18 to 49 made up the donors. Study-wide findings and caveats: Read depth was anticipated to influence clonotype sharing among donors.

Per the original methods: Because ImmunoSEQ provided only junction sequences with no quality scores, the filtering differed. The table came from immunoSEQ multiplex PCR; TCRdb's copy has only in-frame clones and leaves some out. The V and J calls and clone size are taken from that table; D and trimming were inferred from the DNA. The repertoire holds approximately 720,000 clones, with around 72% as singletons. Only a few counts were recorded for this clone. Its antigen is unknown. The CDR3 covers 17 residues. CDR1 and CDR2 (germline): SGHDN, FVKESK. With 0 bases removed from V and 2 bases from J, the gap between germline ends came to 15 bases.

The specimen sequenced was memory CD4+ T cells sorted from blood. Subset noted: CD45RA-negative fraction. The TCR sequence derives from a woman in her twenties or thirties in good health. The rearrangement uses TRBV14 and TRBJ2-3; D may be TRBD2 (5 bases). In nucleotides, the CDR3 is TGTGCCAGCAGCCAAGAGATTAGCGAGGCGACCACAGATACGCAGTATTTT. Encoded protein: CASSQEISEATTDTQYF. Full variable domain (remainder filled in from reference TRBV14 and TRBJ2-3): EAGVTQFPSHSVIEKGQTVTLRCDPISGHDNLYWYRRVMGKEIKFLLHFVKESKQDESGMPNNRFLAERTGGTYSTLKVQPAELEDSGVYFCASSQEISEATTDTQYFGPGTRLTVL.